The rows below give T cell receptor beta chains drawn from one sample of a study of post-analysis software for immune sequencing data. TCRdb independently ran MiXCR on the PCR reads; one entry per CDR3 protein. This sample has fewer than 850,000 distinct CDR3 sequences, with 25% to 30% found just once. The sample comprised blood. These receptors originate from a girl aged 10 to 17 with multiple sclerosis. Each CDR3 is given with its conserved first and last residue. A D gene is named only where the DNA matches it firmly. Size tells how often a clone was seen (once, few, many) or the class of an expanded clone, and some rows leave it out.

V	J	size	D	length	CDR3	DNA
TRBV4-1	TRBJ2-3	few	-	16	CASSQDNWRGPDTQYF	TGCGCCAGCAGCCAAGATAATTGGCGGGGACCAGATACGCAGTATTTT
TRBV24-1	TRBJ2-7	few	-	13	CATSDGTFYEQYF	TGTGCCACCAGTGATGGGACTTTCTACGAGCAGTACTTC
TRBV5-1	TRBJ1-4	-	-	15	CASSPDEGRNEKLFF	TGCGCCAGCAGTCCGGACGAGGGCCGTAATGAAAAACTGTTTTTT
TRBV28	TRBJ1-4	-	-	14	CASRTGSRGEKLFF	TGTGCCAGCAGGACAGGCAGTAGGGGTGAAAAACTGTTTTTT
TRBV29-1	TRBJ1-2	few	-	15	CSVDLSGYGEHGYTF	TGCAGCGTTGACCTCTCGGGATATGGGGAGCATGGCTACACCTTC
TRBV20-1	TRBJ2-5	-	-	10	CSASYETQYF	TGCAGTGCTAGTTACGAGACCCAGTACTTC
TRBV5-1	TRBJ2-5	few	-	13	CASSTTLQETQYF	TGCGCCAGCAGCACGACCCTCCAAGAGACCCAGTACTTC
TRBV28	TRBJ2-3	-	TRBD2	15	CASSPYHLAGDTQYF	TGTGCCAGCAGTCCTTATCACTTAGCGGGAGATACGCAGTATTTT
TRBV15	TRBJ2-7	-	TRBD1	16	CATSTTPGGFSNEQYF	TGTGCCACCAGCACCACCCCAGGGGGTTTTTCCAATGAGCAGTACTTC
TRBV6-6	TRBJ2-6	-	TRBD2	17	CASSPGGTTSGANVLTF	TGTGCCAGCAGCCCGGGGGGTACCACCTCTGGGGCCAACGTCCTGACTTTC
TRBV12-3/TRBV12-4	TRBJ1-5	-	TRBD1	14	CASSTTGDRQPQHF	TGTGCCAGCAGTACTACAGGGGATCGTCAGCCCCAGCATTTT
TRBV6-5	TRBJ1-2	-	-	17	CASSYYPVKGSNYGYTF	TGTGCCAGCAGCTACTACCCGGTTAAGGGGTCTAACTATGGCTACACCTTC
TRBV20-1	TRBJ2-7	few	TRBD1	16	CSAMGQGRWGNYEQYF	TGCAGTGCGATGGGACAGGGACGATGGGGAAACTACGAGCAGTACTTC
TRBV20-1	TRBJ1-2	-	-	14	CSAARTDSNYGYTF	TGCAGTGCTGCGAGGACGGATTCTAACTATGGCTACACCTTC
TRBV29-1	TRBJ2-1	few	-	10	CSAENGGQFF	TGCAGCGCGGAGAATGGAGGGCAGTTCTTC
TRBV5-1	TRBJ2-1	few	TRBD2	14	CASTSSGTYNEQFF	TGCGCCAGCACCTCTAGCGGGACCTACAATGAGCAGTTCTTC
TRBV20-1	TRBJ2-7	-	TRBD1	12	CSIQGGSYEQYF	TGCAGTATACAGGGGGGATCCTACGAGCAGTACTTC
TRBV11-2	TRBJ2-1	few	-	13	CASSLDGGPGQFF	TGTGCCAGCAGCTTAGATGGTGGTCCCGGGCAGTTCTTC
TRBV5-1	TRBJ2-7	-	-	13	CASSLFTGSEQYF	TGCGCCAGCAGCTTGTTTACCGGGAGCGAGCAGTACTTC
TRBV7-9	TRBJ2-7	-	-	13	CAGSLGHLYEQYF	TGTGCCGGCAGCTTAGGCCACCTCTACGAGCAGTACTTC
TRBV20-1	TRBJ2-7	-	TRBD2	16	CSARDRWASGYNEQYF	TGCAGTGCTAGAGATCGTTGGGCTAGCGGCTACAATGAGCAGTACTTC
TRBV12-5	TRBJ2-1	few	-	13	CASGLGPYNEQFF	TGTGCTAGTGGTTTGGGACCCTACAATGAGCAGTTCTTC
TRBV29-1	TRBJ2-7	-	TRBD1	15	CSVEKGTGSGYEQYF	TGCAGCGTTGAGAAAGGGACAGGATCAGGGTACGAGCAGTACTTC
TRBV13	TRBJ2-5	few	-	11	CASSYNTVWYF	TGTGCCAGCAGCTACAACACGGTGTGGTACTTC
TRBV7-2	TRBJ2-5	-	-	13	CASSRSAQETQYF	TGTGCCAGCAGTCGGTCAGCCCAAGAGACCCAGTACTTC
TRBV15	TRBJ1-5	-	TRBD1	14	CATSDYRGNQPQHF	TGTGCCACCAGCGACTACAGGGGAAATCAGCCCCAGCATTTT
TRBV7-6	TRBJ2-1	-	-	18	CASSFNRGGGGPSNEQFF	TGTGCCAGCAGCTTTAATAGGGGAGGGGGAGGGCCCTCTAATGAGCAGTTCTTC
TRBV27	TRBJ2-5	few	-	13	CASRLLVSGTQYF	TGTGCCAGCAGACTACTAGTATCGGGGACCCAGTACTTC
TRBV10-3	TRBJ1-1	-	-	15	CAIRPSPWMNTEAFF	TGTGCCATCAGGCCTTCCCCGTGGATGAACACTGAAGCTTTCTTT
TRBV12-3/TRBV12-4	TRBJ1-5	few	-	16	CASRSLTGYSNQPQHF	TGTGCCAGCAGGAGTCTCACAGGGTATAGCAATCAGCCCCAGCATTTT
TRBV10-3	TRBJ2-3	-	TRBD2	14	CATGTSGEPDTQYF	TGTGCCACCGGGACTAGCGGGGAGCCAGATACGCAGTATTTT
TRBV5-1	TRBJ2-7	few	TRBD2	15	CASSSTSGRANEQYF	TGCGCCAGCTCATCGACTAGCGGGAGGGCCAACGAGCAGTACTTC
TRBV7-9	TRBJ1-1	-	-	15	CASSLEGGLNTEAFF	TGTGCCAGCAGCTTAGAGGGGGGTCTGAACACTGAAGCTTTCTTT
TRBV11-2	TRBJ2-5	many	TRBD1	15	CASSFLGTGGETQYF	TGTGCCAGCAGCTTCCTCGGGACAGGGGGAGAGACCCAGTACTTC
TRBV28	TRBJ2-4	-	-	14	CASSLRIAKNIQYF	TGTGCCAGCAGTTTAAGGATAGCCAAAAACATTCAGTACTTC
TRBV7-9	TRBJ2-5	-	-	15	CASSWQDSSRETQYF	TGTGCCAGCAGCTGGCAGGACAGCTCTAGGGAGACCCAGTACTTC
TRBV9	TRBJ2-5	few	TRBD2	16	CASSVGLAAPQETQYF	TGTGCCAGCAGCGTAGGGCTAGCGGCGCCTCAAGAGACCCAGTACTTC
TRBV11-2	TRBJ2-1	-	-	14	CASSFVAGNGEQFF	TGTGCCAGCAGCTTTGTGGCGGGAAACGGTGAGCAGTTCTTC
TRBV7-2	TRBJ2-1	-	-	17	CASSLSFGMSSYNEQFF	TGTGCCAGCAGCTTAAGTTTCGGGATGAGCTCCTACAATGAGCAGTTCTTC
TRBV2	TRBJ2-2	once	TRBD2	16	CASNDLAVHNTGELFF	TGTGCCAGCAACGATCTAGCGGTACACAACACCGGGGAGCTGTTTTTT
TRBV28	TRBJ2-1	-	TRBD2	16	CASSALLAGEYNEQFF	TGTGCCAGCAGTGCCCTACTAGCGGGAGAGTACAATGAGCAGTTCTTC
TRBV10-3	TRBJ1-5	-	-	13	CAISKGVDQPQHF	TGTGCCATCAGTAAGGGGGTGGATCAGCCCCAGCATTTT
TRBV29-1	TRBJ2-6	few	-	15	CSAFDRVSGANVLTF	TGCAGCGCGTTTGATAGGGTCTCTGGGGCCAACGTCCTGACTTTC
TRBV4-3	TRBJ2-1	few	-	16	CASSQEEGQLYNEQFF	TGCGCCAGCAGCCAGGAGGAAGGACAGCTCTACAATGAGCAGTTCTTC
TRBV7-2	TRBJ2-3	-	-	15	CASSLVPRPTDTQYF	TGTGCCAGCAGCTTAGTTCCGAGACCCACAGATACGCAGTATTTT
TRBV25-1	TRBJ2-4	few	-	12	CASSQAKNIQYF	TGTGCCAGCAGCCAAGCCAAAAACATTCAGTACTTC
TRBV2	TRBJ2-1	-	-	13	CASSGWGVNEQFF	TGTGCCAGCAGTGGTTGGGGAGTTAATGAGCAGTTCTTC